The 21 T cell receptor beta chains reported below all come from one sample, sequenced in a study of blood T cell dynamics during melanoma immunotherapy. Time point indicated: pre-treatment baseline. Data came from immunoSEQ multiplex PCR; TCRdb stores just in-frame clones and leaves some out. The table lists 7,000 or so clones, about 80% of them singletons, with roughly 17% in the top ten. The sample was blood, taken from a patient treated with checkpoint blockade. Receptors originate from a human donor with melanoma.

The CDR3 DNA reads TGTGCCAGCACCGCCTCCTACGAGCAGTACTTC. This translates into CASTASYEQYF. The J gene is TRBJ2-7, the V gene TRBV11-2; D ambiguous. Trimming stripped 7 bases from V and 0 bases from J, with 4 bases between. The CDR3 runs 11 residues. CDR1 and CDR2 (germline): SGHAT, FQNNGV.

V gene TRBV7-2 combines with J gene TRBJ2-3; TRBD2 agrees at 11 bases. J lost 2 bases, V lost 1 base, and 8 bases had no gene match. The germline gives CDR1 SGHTA, CDR2 FQGNSA. The CDR3 runs 18 residues. The CDR3 DNA reads TGTGCCAGCAGCTTAGTTAGCACTAGCGGGAGCGACACAGATACGCAGTATTTT. Its protein is CASSLVSTSGSDTDTQYF.

The rearrangement joins TRBV10-1 to TRBJ2-7; tentative D call: TRBD2 (6 bases). From germline, CDR1 is WNHNN and CDR2 SYGVQD (reference sequence). This CDR3 contains 14 residues. The ends were cut back, 6 bases at V and 2 bases at J, with 14 bases in the middle. This CDR3 is CASSAGTATYEQYF. The CDR3 DNA reads as TGCGCCAGCAGCGCCGGGACTGCCACCTACGAGCAGTACTTC.

This clone was found once. The genes are TRBV2 and TRBJ2-7, with TRBD2 identical over 9 bases. Losses at the gene ends were 5 bases for V and 2 bases for J; bases not matched to a gene: 4. This CDR3 contains 14 residues. Per the germline V gene, CDR1 is SNHLY and CDR2 is FYNNEI. The CDR3 coding sequence is TGTGCCAGCAGTACACTAGCGGGTACCTACGAGCAGTACTTC. This codes for CASSTLAGTYEQYF. Together with reference TRBV2 and TRBJ2-7, the CDR3 gives the full variable domain: EPEVTQTPSHQVTQMGQEVILRCVPISNHLYFYWYRQILGQKVEFLVSFYNNEISEKSEIFDDQFSVERPDGSNFTLKIRSTKLEDSAMYFCASSTLAGTYEQYFGPGTRLTVT.

V usage is TRBV7-6 and J usage is TRBJ1-1; D may be TRBD1 (5 bases). The V end was cut by 0 bases, the J end by 4 bases, with 6 bases between. The CDR3 consists of 13 residues. Germline assignment: CDR1 SGHVS and CDR2 FNYEAQ. Here the CDR3 reads CASSLAGATEAFF. As DNA, the CDR3 is TGTGCCAGCAGCTTAGCCGGGGCCACTGAAGCTTTCTTT.

V is TRBV7-3 and J is TRBJ2-7, with 9 bases that match TRBD2. V was clipped by 5 bases and J by 3 bases; unmatched bases: 8. Germline CDR1 SGHTA, CDR2 FQGTGA. The CDR3 is made up of 15 amino acids. The CDR3 sequence is CASSLMAGGSYEQYF. The DNA of the CDR3 is TGTGCCAGCAGCCTGATGGCGGGGGGGAGCTACGAGCAGTACTTC.

This clone was recorded a few times. The chain employs TRBV5-4 and TRBJ1-2; 7 bases align to TRBD1. The CDR3 has 13 residues. Losses at the gene ends were 5 bases for V and 7 bases for J; bases not matched to a gene: 8. In germline, CDR1 is SGHNT, CDR2 YYREEE (reference sequence). In nucleotides, the CDR3 is TGTGCCAGCAGATTTGACAGGGACGGTGGCTACACCTTC. It yields the protein CASRFDRDGGYTF.

The rearrangement uses TRBV27 and TRBJ2-7; D is unclear. This CDR3 has 13 amino acids. The V end was cut by 0 bases, the J end by 4 bases, with 7 bases between. The germline V gene has CDR1 MNHEY and CDR2 SMNVEV (reference sequence). This CDR3 reads CASSLSKRYEQYF. CDR3 coding DNA: TGTGCCAGCAGTTTATCGAAACGATACGAGCAGTACTTC.

The chain links TRBV27 to TRBJ1-6, with D perhaps matching TRBD1 (6 bases). V was clipped by 3 bases and J by 10 bases, with 10 bases between them. From germline, CDR1 is MNHEY and CDR2 SMNVEV (reference sequence). This CDR3 region has 13 residues. CDR3 sequence: CASSFGGRSPLHF. CDR3 nucleotides: TGTGCCAGCAGTTTTGGGGGGCGATCACCCCTCCACTTT.

The V and J genes are TRBV9 and TRBJ1-1; no definite D call. Germline CDR1 is SGDLS and CDR2 is YYNGEE. Deletions cut 3 bases from V and 2 bases from J, with 11 bases between. The CDR3 consists of 14 residues. The chain's CDR3 is CASSAQHINTEAFF. The CDR3 DNA reads as TGTGCCAGCAGCGCCCAACATATTAACACTGAAGCTTTCTTT.

This sequence joins TRBV7-2 and TRBJ1-2; no clear D gene. The CDR3 contains 13 residues. V gave up 3 bases and J gave up 3 bases, with 8 bases separating them. Germline CDR1 is SGHTA and CDR2 is FQGNSA. The CDR3, as DNA: TGTGCCAGCAGCTTGGTTGGGCACTATGGCTACACCTTC. It yields the protein CASSLVGHYGYTF.

This chain uses TRBV11-3 with TRBJ2-7; 7 bases match TRBD2. V was clipped by 2 bases and J by 6 bases; unmatched bases: 4. Looked up from germline, CDR1 is SGHNT and CDR2 is YENEEA. The CDR3 sequence is 13 residues long. As DNA, the CDR3 is TGTGCCAGCAGCTTACGCGGGAGATCCGAGCAGTACTTC. This gives the protein CASSLRGRSEQYF.

This clone was seen only a few times. The chain employs TRBV27 and TRBJ2-7, with TRBD2 matching 7 bases. Germline assignment: CDR1 MNHEY and CDR2 SMNVEV (reference sequence). The CDR3 runs 15 residues. V lost 2 bases and J lost 4; bases outside the gene matches: 8. As DNA, the CDR3 is TGTGCCAGCAGTTTACAGGGACTAACCGTATACGAGCAGTACTTC. Translation: CASSLQGLTVYEQYF.

The CDR3 sequence is CAITSTGTGGNEQFF. Written as DNA, the CDR3 is TGTGCCATCACTTCGACAGGGACAGGGGGGAATGAGCAGTTCTTC. The V and J genes are TRBV10-3 and TRBJ2-1, with 11 bases aligning to TRBD1. This CDR3 comprises 15 residues. Germline V gene sequence: CDR1 ENHRY, CDR2 SYGVKD. J gave up 7 bases and V 7 bases, and 9 bases lay outside the gene matches.

The chain links TRBV27 to TRBJ1-2, with 8 bases matching TRBD1. Trimming cost V 3 bases and J 7 bases; bases outside gene matches: 10. Germline lookup yields CDR1 MNHEY and CDR2 SMNVEV (reference sequence). This CDR3 is 15 amino acids long. The CDR3 region has the DNA TGTGCCAGCAGTTTTAAAGGACAGGGAACGGCTGGCTACACCTTC. Its protein product is CASSFKGQGTAGYTF.

The chain joins TRBV28 to TRBJ2-5; 8 bases match TRBD1. TRBJ2-7 explains the end of the DNA better; the J call may be wrong. The length of the CDR3 is 15 residues. Germline V gene sequence: CDR1 MDHEN, CDR2 SYDVKM. Written as DNA, the CDR3 is TGTGCCAGCAGTTTACGGACAGGGAGCTCCTACGAGCAGTACTTC. Translated: CASSLRTGSSYEQYF.

This clone was found once. J is TRBJ2-1 and V is TRBV27; 10 bases map to TRBD2. V trimming: 2 bases; J trimming: 15 bases; junction bases outside the gene matches: 7. Germline V gene lookup returns CDR1 MNHEY and CDR2 SMNVEV (reference sequence). This CDR3 comprises 13 residues. CDR3 protein: CASSLTLTSGRFF. CDR3 in DNA: TGTGCCAGCAGTTTAACTCTGACTAGCGGGCGGTTCTTC.

Only one count was recorded for this clone. J is TRBJ2-7 and V is TRBV28; TRBD2 matches 7 bases. The V and J ends lost 2 bases and 2 bases, in that order; junction bases with no gene match: 3. The germline CDR1 and CDR2 sequences are MDHEN and SYDVKM. The CDR3 runs to 14 residues. CDR3 in DNA: TGTGCCAGCAGTTTACCGGGACTACCCTACGAGCAGTACTTC. Its translation: CASSLPGLPYEQYF. The full variable domain, in which reference TRBV28 and TRBJ2-7 provide the parts outside the CDR3, is DVKVTQSSRYLVKRTGEKVFLECVQDMDHENMFWYRQDPGLGLRLIYFSYDVKMKEKGDIPEGYSVSREKKERFSLILESASTNQTSMYLCASSLPGLPYEQYFGPGTRLTVT.

The rearrangement links TRBV28 to TRBJ2-7; possible D gene TRBD2, 5 bases. The germline V and J ends were trimmed by 4 bases and 4 bases, with 14 bases remaining between them. The CDR3 loop spans 14 amino acids. Per the germline V gene, CDR1 is MDHEN and CDR2 is SYDVKM. The CDR3 coding sequence is TGTGCCAGCAGTTCCCCGGGAATCCCTTACGAGCAGTACTTC. Residues: CASSSPGIPYEQYF.

This clone was recorded a few times. V and J are TRBV10-2 and TRBJ1-6; TRBD1 agrees at 7 bases. The CDR3 covers 16 residues. The J segment lost 6 bases and the V segment lost 3 bases, leaving 8 bases of the junction unmatched. Germline V CDR1 and CDR2: WSHSY, SAAADI. The CDR3 region has the DNA TGCGCCAGCAGTGATTACGACAGGGTCCCTAATTCACCCCTCCACTTT. It translates to CASSDYDRVPNSPLHF.

This chain links TRBV5-1 with TRBJ2-7; D gene ambiguous. This CDR3 contains 11 residues. CDR1 is SGHRS and CDR2 is YFSETQ in the germline V gene. The ends were cut back, 1 base at V and 9 bases at J, with 8 bases in the middle. CDR3 sequence (DNA): TGCGCCAGCAGCTTGCTGGACGTGCAGTACTTC. Its translation: CASSLLDVQYF.